Shown below are 16 T cell receptor beta chains from a single sample sequenced in a study of T-cell memory formation after mild COVID-19. MiXCR, run by TCRdb on the 5' RACE reads, gives a single entry per CDR3 protein. The table has about 350,000 distinct CDR3 sequences, 12% to 15% seen once. Sequenced: PBMCs or a T cell subset sorted from them (not recorded which). Every receptor here comes from a man younger than 35 who had mild COVID-19 (a few samples of this study predate the infection). Cell type and time point are not known.

The chain uses TRBV27 and TRBJ2-5, with a weak D call TRBD1 (6 bases). Between the trimmed V and J ends, which lost 8 bases and 2 bases, there was a span of 9 bases. The CDR3 length is 12 residues. Germline-derived CDR1 and CDR2 are MNHEY and SMNVEV (reference sequence). The CDR3: CASRDMQETQYF. The CDR3 DNA reads TGTGCCAGCCGGGACATGCAAGAGACCCAGTACTTC.

There are a few counts of this clonotype. The rearrangement joins TRBV7-9 to TRBJ1-1; D call uncertain. Trimming took off 1 base at V and 5 bases at J, with 5 bases between the two ends. This CDR3 is built from 12 residues. CDR1 SEHNR and CDR2 FQNEAQ come from the germline V gene (reference sequence). The CDR3 spells CASSLGKTEAFF. Written as DNA, the CDR3 is TGTGCCAGCAGCTTAGGAAAGACTGAAGCTTTCTTT.

This chain uses TRBV7-3 with TRBJ2-1; TRBD2 is a possible D gene (5 bases). Germline values: CDR1 SGHTA, CDR2 FQGTGA. This CDR3 region has 18 residues. Trimming cost V 5 bases and J 0 bases, with 20 bases left between them. CDR3 coding DNA: TGTGCCAGCAGCCGCCCCCTAGGCGGGTCGAGCTCCTACAATGAGCAGTTCTTC. Amino acid sequence: CASSRPLGGSSSYNEQFF.

This chain connects TRBV5-5 to TRBJ2-5, with unresolved D. V lost 1 base and J 7 bases, leaving 11 bases between the germline ends. This CDR3 is built from 13 residues. Germline V gives CDR1 SGHKS, CDR2 YYEKEE (reference sequence). CDR3 sequence reads: CASSLNSLPTQYF. The CDR3 DNA reads as TGTGCCAGCAGCTTGAACAGCCTGCCGACCCAGTACTTC.

This clonotype was seen only a few times. The J gene is TRBJ2-5, the V gene TRBV7-9; 7 bases line up with TRBD2. Germline CDR1 is SEHNR and CDR2 is FQNEAQ (reference sequence). This CDR3 comprises 17 residues. Unmatched junction bases numbered 13, after V lost 5 bases and J lost 1 base. CDR3 coding DNA: TGTGCCAGCAGCCCACGTCTGGGGCGGGGGAGCCAAGAGACCCAGTACTTC. It specifies CASSPRLGRGSQETQYF. The full variable domain, with the rest looked up from reference TRBV7-9 and TRBJ2-5, is DTGVSQNPRHKITKRGQNVTFRCDPISEHNRLYWYRQTLGQGPEFLTYFQNEAQLEKSRLLSDRFSAERPKGSFSTLEIQRTEQGDSAMYLCASSPRLGRGSQETQYFGPGTRLLVL.

Only a few counts were recorded for this clonotype. The rearrangement links TRBV3-1 to TRBJ1-1, with 9 bases that match TRBD1. CDR3 size: 10 residues. Trimming removed 8 bases from V and 11 bases from J; junction bases left unmatched: 3. Germline V CDR1 and CDR2: LGHDT, YNNKEL (reference sequence). As DNA, the CDR3 is TGTGCCAGCGGGGACAGGGACGCTTTCTTT. Residues: CASGDRDAFF.

The chain is built from TRBV6-1 and TRBJ2-7, with TRBD2 matching 10 bases. The CDR3 is 14 amino acids. The V gene's germline CDR1 is MNHNS and CDR2 SASEGT. The junction had 7 bases not matched to a gene; V was cut back by 6 bases and J by 5 bases. This CDR3 is CASSPAGGPHEQYV. In DNA, the CDR3 is TGTGCCAGCAGCCCAGCGGGGGGGCCCCACGAGCAGTACGTC.

CDR3 coding DNA: TGTGCCAGCACGGATAGATCCTATAGCAATCAGCCCCAGCATTTT. Protein sequence: CASTDRSYSNQPQHF. The gene calls are TRBV6-1 and TRBJ1-5; D is unclear. Trimming removed 7 bases from V and 0 bases from J, with 13 bases in between. Germline loops: CDR1 MNHNS, CDR2 SASEGT. CDR3 length equals 15 residues.

V is TRBV12-3 or TRBV12-4 and J is TRBJ2-3; the D is unclear. CDR3 length: 12 residues. Trimming removed 5 bases at V and 6 bases at J, with 9 bases between. Here the CDR3 DNA reads TGTGCCAGCAGTATCCTGGCGGATACGCAGTATTTT. As protein: CASSILADTQYF.

This clonotype has a handful of counts. The gene calls are TRBV29-1 and TRBJ1-2, with D perhaps TRBD1 (6 bases). This CDR3 region has 12 residues. Trimming removed 7 bases at V and 2 bases at J, with 11 bases between. Looked up from germline, CDR1 is SQVTM and CDR2 is ANQGSEA. The CDR3 region is CSGTTGNYGYTF. The CDR3 coding sequence is TGCAGCGGAACAACAGGGAACTATGGCTACACCTTC.

The chain couples TRBV5-1 to TRBJ2-1; 13 bases match TRBD2. Germline V gene sequence: CDR1 SGHRS, CDR2 YFSETQ. This CDR3 has 17 amino acids. The junction had 12 bases not matched to a gene; V was cut back by 4 bases and J by 8 bases. The CDR3 DNA is TGCGCCAGCAGCGAGATAACTAGCGGGGGGGCCTCGGATGAGCAGTTCTTC. It encodes CASSEITSGGASDEQFF.

The rearrangement uses TRBV7-2 and TRBJ2-1, with 9 bases aligning to TRBD1. The V segment lost 6 bases and the J segment 10 bases; nucleotides outside the gene matches: 13. The CDR3 runs 15 residues. Germline V lookup: CDR1 SGHTA, CDR2 FQGNSA. This chain's CDR3 is CASRGTGKGLGEQFF. The CDR3 nucleotides read TGTGCCAGCAGGGGGACAGGGAAAGGTTTGGGCGAGCAGTTCTTC.

This clonotype showed up just a few times. The J gene is TRBJ1-5, the V gene TRBV15; D is unclear. Trimming cost V 7 bases and J 3 bases, with 13 bases left between them. Germline V gene data show CDR1 as LNHNV and CDR2 as YYDKDF (reference sequence). CDR3 length: 14 amino acids. The CDR3 DNA reads TGTGCCACCACCCGGGAGGCCTTCAATCAGCCCCAGCATTTT. Translation gives CATTREAFNQPQHF.

The chain is built from TRBV12-3 or TRBV12-4 and TRBJ2-6; 10 positions match TRBD1. The V gene end was trimmed by 4 bases and the J gene end by 0 bases; junction bases not matched to a gene: 3. CDR3 length: 17 residues. CDR3 coding DNA: TGTGCCAGCAGTTGGGACAGGGGCCTCTCTGGGGCCAACGTCCTGACTTTC. It translates to CASSWDRGLSGANVLTF.

This clonotype was seen a few times. The V and J genes are TRBV29-1 and TRBJ2-1; the D gene is possibly TRBD2 (6 bases). CDR3 size: 12 residues. The germline V gene has CDR1 SQVTM and CDR2 ANQGSEA. Trimming left V 3 bases short and J 4 bases short, with 7 bases between. The CDR3: CSVDAGYNEQFF. As DNA, the CDR3 is TGCAGCGTTGATGCGGGATACAATGAGCAGTTCTTC.

This chain uses TRBV10-2 with TRBJ1-2; D might be TRBD1 (6 bases). Per the germline V gene, CDR1 is WSHSY and CDR2 is SAAADI. The CDR3 is 12 residues long. Trimming cost V 4 bases and J 11 bases, with 14 bases left between them. DNA for the CDR3: TGCGCCAGCAGTGGCGACAGGAGAAGATACACCTTC. Translation gives CASSGDRRRYTF.